Reported below is one T cell receptor (beta chain). CDR3 length: 14 amino acids. Germline V gives CDR1 LNHDA, CDR2 SQIVND (reference sequence). The V end lost 8 bases, the J end lost 0 bases, and 13 bases lay between the germline ends. Here immunoSEQ multiplex PCR was the method, and the copy in TCRdb shows in-frame clones only, minus some. The repertoire holds 180,000 or so clones, with 75% to 85% as singletons. These data come from a study of blood T cell repertoires in COVID-19. Study details: Samples representing acute and convalescent COVID-19 were sourced from the United States, Italy and Spain.

Sequenced material: PBMCs or T cells enriched from blood (not recorded which). The clonotype was recovered from a man aged 50 to 60 who had recovered from COVID-19. The rearrangement joins TRBV19 to TRBJ1-2, with D possibly matching TRBD1 (6 bases). Written as DNA, the CDR3 is TGTGCCAGTTTATCAGGGGAAGCTAACTATGGCTACACCTTC. It encodes CASLSGEANYGYTF. Looking up the rest from reference TRBV19 and TRBJ1-2 gives the full variable domain: DGGITQSPKYLFRKEGQNVTLSCEQNLNHDAMYWYRQDPGQGLRLIYYSQIVNDFQKGDIAEGYSVSREKKESFPLTVTSAQKNPTAFYLCASLSGEANYGYTFGSGTRLTVV.